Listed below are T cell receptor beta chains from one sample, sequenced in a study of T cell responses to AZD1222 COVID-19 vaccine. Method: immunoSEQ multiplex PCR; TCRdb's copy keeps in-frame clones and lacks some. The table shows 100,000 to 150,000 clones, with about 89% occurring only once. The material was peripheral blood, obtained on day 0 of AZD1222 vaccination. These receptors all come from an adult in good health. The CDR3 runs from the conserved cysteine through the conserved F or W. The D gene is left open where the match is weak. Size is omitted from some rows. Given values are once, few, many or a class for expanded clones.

CDR3: CASSVDISGWNEQFF; DNA: TGTGCCAGCAGCGTAGACATATCCGGATGGAATGAGCAGTTCTTC; V: TRBV9; size: -; J: TRBJ2-1; length: 15; D: -
CDR3: CASSLKVGGGYTF; DNA: TGTGCCAGCAGTCTTAAAGTAGGGGGCGGCTACACCTTC; V: TRBV2; size: -; J: TRBJ1-2; length: 13; D: TRBD1
CDR3: CASSSGQGVHQPQHF; DNA: TGTGCCAGCAGTTCTGGACAGGGGGTTCATCAGCCCCAGCATTTT; V: TRBV5-6; size: -; J: TRBJ1-5; length: 15; D: TRBD1
CDR3: CASSEGTGGAGANVLTF; DNA: TGTGCCAGCAGTGAAGGGACAGGGGGCGCCGGGGCCAACGTCCTGACTTTC; V: TRBV6-1; size: -; J: TRBJ2-6; length: 17; D: TRBD1
CDR3: CASSLVTGQETQYF; DNA: TGTGCCAGCAGCTTAGTGACAGGGCAAGAGACCCAGTACTTC; V: TRBV7-9; size: -; J: TRBJ2-5; length: 14; D: TRBD1
CDR3: CASSEFNRGNEAFF; DNA: TGTGCCAGCAGTGAATTTAACCGGGGGAATGAAGCTTTCTTT; V: TRBV6-1; size: -; J: TRBJ1-1; length: 14; D: -
CDR3: CATSRAGAYTEAFF; DNA: TGTGCCACCAGCAGGGCAGGGGCGTACACTGAAGCTTTCTTT; V: TRBV15; size: -; J: TRBJ1-1; length: 14; D: -
CDR3: CAWNTAAETQYF; DNA: TGTGCCTGGAATACAGCGGCAGAGACCCAGTACTTC; V: TRBV30; size: -; J: TRBJ2-5; length: 12; D: -
CDR3: CASKDQGTGELFF; DNA: TGTGCCAGCAAGGACCAGGGGACCGGGGAGCTGTTTTTT; V: TRBV25-1; size: -; J: TRBJ2-2; length: 13; D: -
CDR3: CASSQAGQVRSGNTIYF; DNA: TGTGCCAGCAGCCAAGCGGGGCAGGTTCGCTCTGGAAACACCATATATTTT; V: TRBV14; size: -; J: TRBJ1-3; length: 17; D: -
CDR3: CASSSGTGGRYTF; DNA: TGTGCCAGCAGCTCCGGGACAGGGGGCCGCTACACCTTC; V: TRBV7-2; size: -; J: TRBJ1-2; length: 13; D: TRBD1
CDR3: CASSYSSWMSSGANVLTF; DNA: TGTGCCAGCAGTTACTCGAGTTGGATGAGCTCTGGGGCCAACGTCCTGACTTTC; V: TRBV6-8; size: -; J: TRBJ2-6; length: 18; D: -
CDR3: CASSQEKASPLHF; DNA: TGCGCCAGCAGCCAAGAAAAGGCTTCACCCCTCCACTTT; V: TRBV4-1; size: -; J: TRBJ1-6; length: 13; D: -
CDR3: CASSQMGLAGEQFF; DNA: TGCGCCAGCAGCCAGATGGGACTAGCGGGTGAGCAGTTCTTC; V: TRBV4-3; size: few; J: TRBJ2-1; length: 14; D: TRBD2
CDR3: CASSYNSYGYTF; DNA: TGTGCCAGCAGCTATAACAGCTATGGCTACACCTTC; V: TRBV5-6; size: -; J: TRBJ1-2; length: 12; D: -
CDR3: CASRVLLGNTEAFF; DNA: TGTGCCAGCAGGGTCCTCTTGGGGAACACTGAAGCTTTCTTT; V: TRBV27; size: -; J: TRBJ1-1; length: 14; D: -
CDR3: CASSLKPGTGNEKLFF; DNA: TGTGCCAGCAGCCTAAAACCCGGGACAGGTAATGAAAAACTGTTTTTT; V: TRBV14; size: -; J: TRBJ1-4; length: 16; D: TRBD1
CDR3: CASSQWDLPGNTIYF; DNA: TGTGCCAGCTCACAATGGGACTTACCTGGAAACACCATATATTTT; V: TRBV18; size: -; J: TRBJ1-3; length: 15; D: -
CDR3: CASSEAEGRYGYTF; DNA: TGTGCCAGCAGTGAAGCGGAGGGTCGCTATGGCTACACCTTC; V: TRBV2; size: few; J: TRBJ1-2; length: 14; D: -
CDR3: CASSGQGREDPLGYYGYTF; DNA: TGTGCCAGCAGCGGACAGGGCCGCGAGGATCCGTTAGGATACTATGGCTACACCTTC; V: TRBV7-2; size: -; J: TRBJ1-2; length: 19; D: TRBD1
CDR3: CASSLADMTEAFF; DNA: TGTGCCAGCAGCTTAGCCGACATGACTGAAGCTTTCTTT; V: TRBV7-2; size: -; J: TRBJ1-1; length: 13; D: -
CDR3: CASSSPGTGVGRNSPLHF; DNA: TGTGCCAGCAGCTCCCCCGGGACAGGGGTGGGCCGGAATTCACCCCTCCACTTT; V: TRBV2; size: once; J: TRBJ1-6; length: 18; D: TRBD1
CDR3: CASSLRLAGPTDTQYF; DNA: TGCGCCAGCAGCTTGAGGCTAGCGGGGCCTACAGATACGCAGTATTTT; V: TRBV5-1; size: -; J: TRBJ2-3; length: 16; D: TRBD2
CDR3: CASNRGGTDTQYF; DNA: TGTGCCAGCAACAGGGGGGGCACAGATACGCAGTATTTT; V: TRBV6-5; size: -; J: TRBJ2-3; length: 13; D: TRBD1
CDR3: CASRQGTDEQYF; DNA: TGTGCCAGCAGACAGGGGACCGACGAGCAGTACTTC; V: TRBV6-5; size: -; J: TRBJ2-7; length: 12; D: TRBD1
CDR3: CASSLLAGGLSEQFF; DNA: TGTGCCAGCAGCCTACTAGCGGGGGGGCTCAGTGAGCAGTTCTTC; V: TRBV7-6; size: -; J: TRBJ2-1; length: 15; D: TRBD2
CDR3: CASSPPASVREKLFF; DNA: TGTGCCAGCAGTCCCCCCGCCAGTGTTCGGGAAAAACTGTTTTTT; V: TRBV25-1; size: -; J: TRBJ1-4; length: 15; D: -
CDR3: CASSADRAGTEAFF; DNA: TGTGCCAGCAGCGCCGACAGGGCGGGCACTGAAGCTTTCTTT; V: TRBV5-4; size: once; J: TRBJ1-1; length: 14; D: TRBD1
CDR3: CASSPHLNYGYTF; DNA: TGTGCCAGCAGCCCACACCTAAACTATGGCTACACCTTC; V: TRBV6-2/TRBV6-3; size: -; J: TRBJ1-2; length: 13; D: -
CDR3: CASSIGGATGDYGYTF; DNA: TGTGCCAGTAGTATTGGAGGGGCCACAGGGGACTATGGCTACACCTTC; V: TRBV19; size: once; J: TRBJ1-2; length: 16; D: TRBD1
CDR3: CASSAIGGNEQYF; DNA: TGTGCCAGCAGCGCCATAGGTGGGAACGAGCAGTACTTC; V: TRBV7-3; size: -; J: TRBJ2-7; length: 13; D: -
CDR3: CASSPQSAVNEKLFF; DNA: TGTGCCAGCAGTCCCCAAAGCGCCGTGAATGAAAAACTGTTTTTT; V: TRBV28; size: -; J: TRBJ1-4; length: 15; D: -
CDR3: CASSQGGGYTF; DNA: TGTGCCAGCAGCCAGGGTGGCGGCTACACCTTC; V: TRBV3-1/TRBV3-2; size: -; J: TRBJ1-2; length: 11; D: -
CDR3: CASSGTYEQYF; DNA: TGTGCCAGCTCAGGGACGTACGAGCAGTACTTC; V: TRBV18; size: few; J: TRBJ2-7; length: 11; D: -
CDR3: CASSHDRASHSGANVLTF; DNA: TGTGCCAGCAGCCACGACAGGGCATCCCACTCTGGGGCCAACGTCCTGACTTTC; V: TRBV5-4; size: -; J: TRBJ2-6; length: 18; D: TRBD1
CDR3: CASRPSTDTQYF; DNA: TGTGCCAGCAGGCCTTCCACAGATACGCAGTATTTT; V: TRBV6-6; size: -; J: TRBJ2-3; length: 12; D: -
CDR3: CASSYGTENEKLFF; DNA: TGTGCCAGCAGTTACGGGACCGAAAATGAAAAACTGTTTTTT; V: TRBV6-6; size: -; J: TRBJ1-4; length: 14; D: -